This entry lists 2 T cell receptor beta chains sequenced from one sample in a study of T cells in localized non-small cell lung cancer. Using immunoSEQ multiplex PCR, the repertoire was profiled, and TCRdb retains in-frame clones only, with some absent. The sample consists of 130,000 or so clones, 89% of them appearing once. This specimen consisted of peripheral blood, obtained before any cancer treatment. Receptors originate from a female donor older than 55 with stage I lung adenocarcinoma.

This chain connects TRBV30 to TRBJ1-1; no clear D. This CDR3 contains 13 residues. Between the trimmed V and J ends, which lost 1 base and 7 bases, there was a span of 13 bases. CDR1 is GTSNPN, CDR2 SVGIG, per germline (reference sequence). In nucleotides, the CDR3 is TGTGCCTGGAGTGATAGTGGGCCTCATGAAGCTTTCTTT. Protein: CAWSDSGPHEAFF. Combining the CDR3 with reference TRBV30 and TRBJ1-1 gives the whole variable domain SQTIHQWPATLVQPVGSPLSLECTVEGTSNPNLYWYRQAAGRGLQLLFYSVGIGQISSEVPQNLSASRPQDRQFILSSKKLLLSDSGFYLCAWSDSGPHEAFFGQGTRLTVV.

The chain joins TRBV9 to TRBJ2-7; 8 nucleotides agree with TRBD2. The CDR3 loop spans 15 amino acids. V lost 3 bases, J lost 6 bases, and 11 bases stayed unmatched. Per germline, CDR1 SGDLS and CDR2 YYNGEE. The CDR3: CASSAGTSSPLEQYF. CDR3 DNA: TGTGCCAGCAGCGCAGGGACTAGTTCTCCTCTCGAGCAGTACTTC.